The clone carrying this T cell receptor beta chain was detected once. What it binds is not known. This entry belongs to a study of spatial heterogeneity in lung cancer. The wider study: Matched bulk RNA-seq yielded a T cell transcriptional module score. Counts of TCR transcripts in tumor regions correlated strongly with that score.

Via MiXCR, TCRdb re-called the 5' RACE reads, giving one row per CDR3 protein. The sample records about 2,800 distinct CDR3 sequences, about 45% being singletons. Time point reported: sample taken at primary tumor resection. Sequencing covered unsorted whole RNA taken from tumor, nontumor lung or frozen PBMC. This CDR3 contains 15 residues. The germline CDR1 and CDR2 sequences are SQVTM and ANQGSEA. Trimming took 1 base from V and 1 from J, leaving 10 bases between them. Study-level points and caveats: Tumor mutation count correlated with how many alpha and beta TCRs expanded intratumorally.

The chain links TRBV29-1 to TRBJ2-2; no clear D. The sequence derives from a male donor with early-stage non-small cell lung cancer. The source material was lung tumor tissue, sampled at surgery. CDR3 sequence (DNA): TGCAGCGTTGAAGGAACAGAAGAGAACACCGGGGAGCTGTTTTTT. Translating gives CSVEGTEENTGELFF.